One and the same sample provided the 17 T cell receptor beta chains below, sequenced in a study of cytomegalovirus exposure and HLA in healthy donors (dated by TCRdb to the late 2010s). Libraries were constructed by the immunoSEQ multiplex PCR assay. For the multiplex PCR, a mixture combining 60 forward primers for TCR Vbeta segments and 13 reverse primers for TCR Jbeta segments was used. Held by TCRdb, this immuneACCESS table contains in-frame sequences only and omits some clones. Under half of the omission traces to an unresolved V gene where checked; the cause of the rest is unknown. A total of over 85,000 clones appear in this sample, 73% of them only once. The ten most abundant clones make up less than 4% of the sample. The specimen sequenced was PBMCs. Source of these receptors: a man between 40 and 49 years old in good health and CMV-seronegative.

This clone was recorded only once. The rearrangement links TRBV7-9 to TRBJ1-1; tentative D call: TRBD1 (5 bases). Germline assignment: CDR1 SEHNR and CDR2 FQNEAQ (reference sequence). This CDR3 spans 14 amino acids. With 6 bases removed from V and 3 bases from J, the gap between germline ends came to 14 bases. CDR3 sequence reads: CASRPGGGDTEAFF. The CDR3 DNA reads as TGTGCCAGCAGACCCGGAGGAGGGGACACTGAAGCTTTCTTT.

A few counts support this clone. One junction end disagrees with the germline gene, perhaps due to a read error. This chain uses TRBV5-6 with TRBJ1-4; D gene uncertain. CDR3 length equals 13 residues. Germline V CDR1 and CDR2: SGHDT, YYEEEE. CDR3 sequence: CASSLQSSTEIHF. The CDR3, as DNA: TGTGCCAGCAGCTTGCAATCCTCCACAGAAATCCATTTT.

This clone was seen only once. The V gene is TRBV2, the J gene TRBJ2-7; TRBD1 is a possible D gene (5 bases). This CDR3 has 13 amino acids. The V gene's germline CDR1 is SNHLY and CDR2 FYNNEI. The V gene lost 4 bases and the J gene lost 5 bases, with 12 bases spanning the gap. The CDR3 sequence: CASSVVRENEQYF. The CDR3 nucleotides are TGTGCCAGCAGTGTAGTCAGGGAAAACGAGCAGTACTTC.

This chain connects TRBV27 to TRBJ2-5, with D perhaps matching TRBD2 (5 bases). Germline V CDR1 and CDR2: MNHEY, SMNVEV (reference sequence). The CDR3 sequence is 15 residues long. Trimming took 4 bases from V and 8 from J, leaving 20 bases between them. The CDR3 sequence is CASSSLSDSVYTQYF. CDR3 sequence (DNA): TGTGCCAGCAGTTCCCTCTCGGACTCCGTATACACCCAGTACTTC.

The CDR3 DNA reads as TGTGCCAGTAGTCAACTAGGATACACAGATACGCAGTATTTT. Residues: CASSQLGYTDTQYF. This chain joins TRBV19 and TRBJ2-3; tentatively, D is TRBD2 (5 bases). The CDR3 is 14 residues long. From germline, CDR1 is LNHDA and CDR2 SQIVND (reference sequence). V dropped 5 bases and J dropped 2 bases, with 11 bases sitting between them.

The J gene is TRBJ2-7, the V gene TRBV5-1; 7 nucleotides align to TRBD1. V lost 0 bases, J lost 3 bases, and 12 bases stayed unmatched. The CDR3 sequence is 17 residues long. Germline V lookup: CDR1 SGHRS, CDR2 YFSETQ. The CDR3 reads CASSLVGPGQILYEQYF. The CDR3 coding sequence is TGCGCCAGCAGCTTGGTTGGTCCGGGACAGATCCTCTACGAGCAGTACTTC. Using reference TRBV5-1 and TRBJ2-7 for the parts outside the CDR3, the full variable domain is KAGVTQTPRYLIKTRGQQVTLSCSPISGHRSVSWYQQTPGQGLQFLFEYFSETQRNKGNFPGRFSGRQFSNSRSEMNVSTLELGDSALYLCASSLVGPGQILYEQYFGPGTRLTVT.

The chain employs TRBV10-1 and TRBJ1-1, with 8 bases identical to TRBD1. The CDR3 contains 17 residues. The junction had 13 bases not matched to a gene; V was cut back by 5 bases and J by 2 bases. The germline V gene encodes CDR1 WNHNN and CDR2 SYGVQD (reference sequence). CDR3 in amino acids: CASSSLRKTGVNTEAFF. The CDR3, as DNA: TGCGCCAGCAGTTCCCTTCGAAAGACAGGGGTTAACACTGAAGCTTTCTTT.

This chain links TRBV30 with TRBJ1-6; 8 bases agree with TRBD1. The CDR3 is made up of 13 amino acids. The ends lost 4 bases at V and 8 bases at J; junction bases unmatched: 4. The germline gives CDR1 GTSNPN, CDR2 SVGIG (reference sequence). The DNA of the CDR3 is TGTGCCTGGACGGGACAGGTGGATTCACCCCTCCACTTT. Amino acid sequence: CAWTGQVDSPLHF.

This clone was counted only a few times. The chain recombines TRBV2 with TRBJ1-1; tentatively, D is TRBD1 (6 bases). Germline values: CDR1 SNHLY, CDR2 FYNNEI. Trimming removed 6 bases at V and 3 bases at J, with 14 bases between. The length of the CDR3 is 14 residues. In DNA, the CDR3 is TGTGCCAGCAGGACACAGGGTGTGGACACTGAAGCTTTCTTT. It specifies CASRTQGVDTEAFF.

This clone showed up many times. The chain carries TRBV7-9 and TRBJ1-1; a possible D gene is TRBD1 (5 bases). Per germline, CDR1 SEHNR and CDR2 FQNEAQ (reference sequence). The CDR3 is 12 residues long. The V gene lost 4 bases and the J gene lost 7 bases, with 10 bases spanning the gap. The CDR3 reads CASSSIQGEAFF. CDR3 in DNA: TGTGCCAGCAGCTCCATTCAGGGTGAAGCTTTCTTT. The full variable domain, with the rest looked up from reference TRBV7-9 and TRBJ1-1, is DTGVSQNPRHKITKRGQNVTFRCDPISEHNRLYWYRQTLGQGPEFLTYFQNEAQLEKSRLLSDRFSAERPKGSFSTLEIQRTEQGDSAMYLCASSSIQGEAFFGQGTRLTVV.

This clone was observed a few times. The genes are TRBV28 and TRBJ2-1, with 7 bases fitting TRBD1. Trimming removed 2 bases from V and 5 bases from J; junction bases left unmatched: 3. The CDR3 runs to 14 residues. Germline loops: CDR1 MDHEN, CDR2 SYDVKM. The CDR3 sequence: CASSLQGEDNEQFF. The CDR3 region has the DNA TGTGCCAGCAGTTTACAGGGGGAAGACAATGAGCAGTTCTTC.

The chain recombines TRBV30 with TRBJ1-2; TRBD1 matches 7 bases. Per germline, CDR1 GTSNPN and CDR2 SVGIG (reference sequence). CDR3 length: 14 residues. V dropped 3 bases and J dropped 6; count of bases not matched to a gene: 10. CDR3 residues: CAWRLRGRRDGYTF. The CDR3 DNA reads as TGTGCCTGGAGGCTGAGGGGGCGCAGGGATGGCTACACCTTC.

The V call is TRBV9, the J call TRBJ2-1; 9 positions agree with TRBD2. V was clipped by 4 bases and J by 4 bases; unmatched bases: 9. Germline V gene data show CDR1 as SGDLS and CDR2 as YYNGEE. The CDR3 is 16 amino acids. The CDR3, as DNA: TGTGCCAGCAGCCTTAGAGCTAGCGGGGTGTACAATGAGCAGTTCTTC. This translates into CASSLRASGVYNEQFF.

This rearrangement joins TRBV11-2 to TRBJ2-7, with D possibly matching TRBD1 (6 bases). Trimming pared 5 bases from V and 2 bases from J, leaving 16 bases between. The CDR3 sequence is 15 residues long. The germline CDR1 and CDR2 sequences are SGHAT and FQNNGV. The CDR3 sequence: CASSKEGHYTYEQYF. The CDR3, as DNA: TGTGCCAGCAGCAAAGAGGGACACTATACCTACGAGCAGTACTTC.

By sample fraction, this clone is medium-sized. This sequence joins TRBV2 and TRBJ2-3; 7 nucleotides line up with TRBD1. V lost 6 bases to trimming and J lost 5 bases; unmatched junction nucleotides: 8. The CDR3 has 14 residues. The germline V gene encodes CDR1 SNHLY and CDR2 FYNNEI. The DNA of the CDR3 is TGTGCCAGCAGCGCCCTGACAGGGCAAGATACGCAGTATTTT. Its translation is CASSALTGQDTQYF.

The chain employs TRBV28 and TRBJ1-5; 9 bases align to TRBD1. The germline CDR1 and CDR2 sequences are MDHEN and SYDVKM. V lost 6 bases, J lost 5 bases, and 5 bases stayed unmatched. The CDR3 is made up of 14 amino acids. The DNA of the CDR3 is TGTGCCAGCAGCCCGGGACAGGGATATCAGCCCCAGCATTTT. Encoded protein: CASSPGQGYQPQHF. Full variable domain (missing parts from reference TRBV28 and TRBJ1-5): DVKVTQSSRYLVKRTGEKVFLECVQDMDHENMFWYRQDPGLGLRLIYFSYDVKMKEKGDIPEGYSVSREKKERFSLILESASTNQTSMYLCASSPGQGYQPQHFGDGTRLSIL.

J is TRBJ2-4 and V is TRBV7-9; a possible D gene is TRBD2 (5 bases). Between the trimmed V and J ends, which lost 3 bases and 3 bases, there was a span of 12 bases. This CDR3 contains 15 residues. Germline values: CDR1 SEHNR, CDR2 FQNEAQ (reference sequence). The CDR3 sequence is CASSFGSEGKNIQYF. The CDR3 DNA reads TGTGCCAGCAGCTTCGGTTCAGAGGGCAAAAACATTCAGTACTTC.